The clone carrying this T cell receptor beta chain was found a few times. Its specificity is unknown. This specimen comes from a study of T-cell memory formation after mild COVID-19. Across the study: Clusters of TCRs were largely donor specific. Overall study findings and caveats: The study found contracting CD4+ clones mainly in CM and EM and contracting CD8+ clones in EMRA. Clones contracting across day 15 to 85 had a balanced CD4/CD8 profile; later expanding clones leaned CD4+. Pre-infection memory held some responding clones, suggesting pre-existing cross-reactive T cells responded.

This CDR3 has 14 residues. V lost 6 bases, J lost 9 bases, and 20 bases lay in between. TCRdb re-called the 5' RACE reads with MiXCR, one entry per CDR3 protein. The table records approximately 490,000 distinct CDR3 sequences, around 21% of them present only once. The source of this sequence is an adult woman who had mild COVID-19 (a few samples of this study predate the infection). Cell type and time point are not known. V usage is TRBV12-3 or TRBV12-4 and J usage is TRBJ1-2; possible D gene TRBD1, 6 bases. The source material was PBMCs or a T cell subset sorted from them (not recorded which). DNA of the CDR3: TGTGCCAGCAGCCTAGCGGGGACAACCCGTAGCTACACCTTC. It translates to CASSLAGTTRSYTF.